This T cell receptor (beta chain) was identified during a study of regulatory T cells in long-lasting Graves disease. Many counts were recorded for this clonotype. Time point given: newly diagnosed GD, antithyroid drugs for less than 3 months. Following extraction of RNA from PBMCs, that RNA was used to make the TCR library. Both iRepertoire HTBI primers and Arm-PCR of CDR3 regions were used to build the TCR beta libraries. TCRdb analysed the multiplex PCR reads with MiXCR anew, one entry per CDR3 protein. The data hold about 610,000 distinct CDR3 sequences, with roughly 16% observed a single time. These data are also associated with another study on T cells in Graves' hyperthyroidism and ophthalmopathy. According to that study: Patients aged 18 to 65 had newly diagnosed hyperthyroidism that had lasted under 2 months.

The starting material was peripheral blood mononuclear cells (PBMCs), obtained at new diagnosis, from a patient treated with antithyroid drugs. This sequence was found in a man younger than 30 with Graves disease.

The CDR3 sequence: CATLPGSLNTEAFF. The CDR3 coding sequence is TGTGCCACCCTACCGGGGAGCTTGAACACTGAAGCTTTCTTT. This chain connects TRBV28 to TRBJ1-1; no reliable D call. Germline V gene lookup returns CDR1 MDHEN and CDR2 SYDVKM. Deletions cut 10 bases from V and 0 bases from J, with 15 bases between. The CDR3 length is 14 residues.